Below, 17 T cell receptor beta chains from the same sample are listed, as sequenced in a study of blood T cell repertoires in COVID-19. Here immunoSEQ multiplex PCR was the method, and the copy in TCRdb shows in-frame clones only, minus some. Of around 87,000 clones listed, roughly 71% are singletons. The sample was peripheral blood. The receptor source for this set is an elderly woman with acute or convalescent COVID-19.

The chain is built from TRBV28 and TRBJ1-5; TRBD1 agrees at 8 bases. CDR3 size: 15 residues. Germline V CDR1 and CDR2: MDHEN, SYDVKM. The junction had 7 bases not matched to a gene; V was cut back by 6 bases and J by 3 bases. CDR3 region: CASSQGQGYNQPQHF. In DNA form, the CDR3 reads TGTGCCAGCAGCCAAGGACAGGGCTACAATCAGCCCCAGCATTTT.

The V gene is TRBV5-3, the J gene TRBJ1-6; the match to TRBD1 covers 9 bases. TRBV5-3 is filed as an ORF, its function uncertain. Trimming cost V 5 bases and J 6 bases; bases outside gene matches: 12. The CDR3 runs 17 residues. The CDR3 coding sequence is TGTGCCAGAAGTTACCGCGGAGGGGGACAGGGTAATTCACCCCTCCACTTT. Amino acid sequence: CARSYRGGGQGNSPLHF.

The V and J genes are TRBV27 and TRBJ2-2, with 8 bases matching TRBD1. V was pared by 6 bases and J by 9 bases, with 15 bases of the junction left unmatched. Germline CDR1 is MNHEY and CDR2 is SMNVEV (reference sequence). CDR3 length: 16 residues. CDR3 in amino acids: CASRSGQVAGSRELFF. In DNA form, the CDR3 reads TGTGCCAGCAGATCGGGACAGGTGGCGGGGAGCCGGGAGCTGTTTTTT.

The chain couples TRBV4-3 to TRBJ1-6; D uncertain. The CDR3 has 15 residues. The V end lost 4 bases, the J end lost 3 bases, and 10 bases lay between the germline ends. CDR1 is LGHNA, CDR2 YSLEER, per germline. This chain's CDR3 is CASSPHQSYNSPLHF. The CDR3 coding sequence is TGCGCCAGCAGCCCACACCAAAGCTATAATTCACCCCTCCACTTT.

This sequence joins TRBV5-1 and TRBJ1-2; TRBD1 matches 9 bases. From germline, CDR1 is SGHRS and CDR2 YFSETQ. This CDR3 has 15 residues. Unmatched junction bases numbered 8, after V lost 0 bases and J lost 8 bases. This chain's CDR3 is CASSLEQGALRGYTF. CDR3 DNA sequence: TGCGCCAGCAGCTTGGAACAGGGGGCATTAAGGGGCTACACCTTC.

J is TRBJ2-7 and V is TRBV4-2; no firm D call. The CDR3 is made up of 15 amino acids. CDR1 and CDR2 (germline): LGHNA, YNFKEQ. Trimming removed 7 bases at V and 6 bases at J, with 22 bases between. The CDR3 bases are TGTGCCAGCAACAACCCTGACCAACCACTACGCGAGCAGTACTTC. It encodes CASNNPDQPLREQYF.

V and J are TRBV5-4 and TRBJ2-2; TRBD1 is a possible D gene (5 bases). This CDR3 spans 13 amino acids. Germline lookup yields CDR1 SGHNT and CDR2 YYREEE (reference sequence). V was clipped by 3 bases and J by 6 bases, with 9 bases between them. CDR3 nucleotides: TGTGCCAGCAGCTCGACAGAACCCGGGGAGCTGTTTTTT. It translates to CASSSTEPGELFF.

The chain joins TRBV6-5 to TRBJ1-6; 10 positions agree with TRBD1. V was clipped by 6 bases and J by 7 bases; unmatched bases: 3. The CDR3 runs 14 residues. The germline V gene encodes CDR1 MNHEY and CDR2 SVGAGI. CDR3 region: CASSEGQGNSPLHF. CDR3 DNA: TGTGCCAGCAGCGAGGGACAGGGGAATTCACCCCTCCACTTT.

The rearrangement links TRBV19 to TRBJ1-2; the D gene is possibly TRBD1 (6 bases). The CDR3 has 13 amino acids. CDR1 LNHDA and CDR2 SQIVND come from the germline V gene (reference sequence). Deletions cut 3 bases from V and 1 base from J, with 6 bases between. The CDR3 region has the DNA TGTGCCAGTAGTATGGACAGTAACTATGGCTACACCTTC. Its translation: CASSMDSNYGYTF.

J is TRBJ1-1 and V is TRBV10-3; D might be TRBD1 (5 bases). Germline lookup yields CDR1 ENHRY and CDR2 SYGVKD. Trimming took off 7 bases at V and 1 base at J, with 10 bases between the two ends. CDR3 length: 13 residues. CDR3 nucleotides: TGTGCCATCAAAGACAGATCGAACACTGAAGCTTTCTTT. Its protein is CAIKDRSNTEAFF.

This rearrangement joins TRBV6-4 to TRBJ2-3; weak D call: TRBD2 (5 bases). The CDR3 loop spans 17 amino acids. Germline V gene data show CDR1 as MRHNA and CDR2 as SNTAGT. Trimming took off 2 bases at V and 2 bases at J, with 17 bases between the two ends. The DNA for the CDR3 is TGTGCCAGCAGTGACCCCGGGAAGGAAAAACACACAGATACGCAGTATTTT. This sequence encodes CASSDPGKEKHTDTQYF.

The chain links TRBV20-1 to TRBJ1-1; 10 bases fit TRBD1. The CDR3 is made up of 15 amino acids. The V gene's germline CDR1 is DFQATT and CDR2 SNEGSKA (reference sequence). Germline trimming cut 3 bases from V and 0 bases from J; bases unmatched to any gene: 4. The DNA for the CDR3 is TGCAGTGCTAGTAGGGGACAGGGGATGAACACTGAAGCTTTCTTT. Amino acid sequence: CSASRGQGMNTEAFF.

CDR3 DNA: TGTGCCAGCAGCCAAGATCACCGGGAGGGCTTACTCTACGAGCAGTACTTC. Encoded protein: CASSQDHREGLLYEQYF. The gene calls are TRBV3-1 (or the pseudogene TRBV3-2) and TRBJ2-7; 8 bases agree with TRBD2. Trimming removed 0 bases from V and 3 bases from J; junction bases left unmatched: 10. The CDR3 runs 17 residues. From germline, CDR1 is LGHDT and CDR2 YNNKEL (reference sequence).

The CDR3 region has the DNA TGTGCCAGCAGTTCTTTACAGGGCCCCTCCTATAATTCACCCCTCCACTTT. Translation: CASSSLQGPSYNSPLHF. The chain uses TRBV28 and TRBJ1-6, with TRBD1 as a possible D gene (6 bases). Germline loops: CDR1 MDHEN, CDR2 SYDVKM. This CDR3 contains 17 residues. V shed 4 bases and J shed 0 bases, with 13 bases lying between them.

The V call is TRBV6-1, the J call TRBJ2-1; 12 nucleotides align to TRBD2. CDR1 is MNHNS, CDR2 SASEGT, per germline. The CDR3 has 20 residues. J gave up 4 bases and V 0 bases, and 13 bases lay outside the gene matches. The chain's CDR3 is CASSEAIRLAGGVLYNEQFF. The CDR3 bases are TGTGCCAGCAGTGAAGCGATAAGGCTAGCGGGGGGGGTTCTTTACAATGAGCAGTTCTTC.

CDR3 sequence: CASSPQTVAGNTIYF. Here the CDR3 DNA reads TGTGCCAGCAGCCCGCAAACGGTTGCTGGAAACACCATATATTTT. This chain links TRBV3-1 (or the pseudogene TRBV3-2) with TRBJ1-3; D call uncertain. The CDR3 is made up of 15 amino acids. V was cut by 4 bases and J by 2 bases, with 12 bases left in between. Germline CDR1 reads LGHDT; CDR2 reads YNNKEL (reference sequence).

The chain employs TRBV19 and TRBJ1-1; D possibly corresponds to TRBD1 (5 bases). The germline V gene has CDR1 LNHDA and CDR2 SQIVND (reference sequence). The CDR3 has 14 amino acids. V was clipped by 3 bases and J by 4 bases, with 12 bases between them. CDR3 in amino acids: CASSIGGRGTEAFF. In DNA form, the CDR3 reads TGTGCCAGTAGTATCGGGGGGAGGGGCACTGAAGCTTTCTTT. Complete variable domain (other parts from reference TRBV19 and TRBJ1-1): DGGITQSPKYLFRKEGQNVTLSCEQNLNHDAMYWYRQDPGQGLRLIYYSQIVNDFQKGDIAEGYSVSREKKESFPLTVTSAQKNPTAFYLCASSIGGRGTEAFFGQGTRLTVV.